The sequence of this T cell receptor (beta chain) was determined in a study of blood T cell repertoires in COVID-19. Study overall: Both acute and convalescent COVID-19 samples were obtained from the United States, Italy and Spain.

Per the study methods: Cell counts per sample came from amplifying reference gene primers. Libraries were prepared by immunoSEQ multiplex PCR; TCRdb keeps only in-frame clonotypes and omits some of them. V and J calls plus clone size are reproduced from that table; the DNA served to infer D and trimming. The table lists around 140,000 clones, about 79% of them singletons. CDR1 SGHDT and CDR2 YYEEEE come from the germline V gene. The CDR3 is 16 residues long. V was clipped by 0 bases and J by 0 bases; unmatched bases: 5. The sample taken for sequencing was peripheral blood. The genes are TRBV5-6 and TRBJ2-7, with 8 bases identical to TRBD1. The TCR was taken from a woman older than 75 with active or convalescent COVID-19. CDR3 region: CASSLGRTGSSYEQYF. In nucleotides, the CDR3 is TGTGCCAGCAGCTTGGGGAGGACAGGGAGCTCCTACGAGCAGTACTTC.